These 32 T cell receptor beta chains originate from one sample sequenced in a study of shared clonotypes between healthy human individuals. Naive-designated CD8 cells lacked CD45RO, were positively enriched for CCR7, and omitted terminally differentiated effector memory CD45RA+ cells. Method: immunoSEQ multiplex PCR; TCRdb's copy keeps in-frame clones and lacks some. The sample records some 2 million clones, about 95% being singletons. Sequenced: naive CD8+ T cells sorted from blood. These receptors were obtained from a man between 18 and 35 years old in good health.

V and J are TRBV5-6 and TRBJ2-3; D is undetermined. CDR1 is SGHDT, CDR2 YYEEEE, per germline. The CDR3 loop spans 14 amino acids. V was clipped by 0 bases and J by 3 bases, with 8 bases between them. The DNA of the CDR3 is TGTGCCAGCAGCTTGGACTCTCAGACAGATACGCAGTATTTT. As protein: CASSLDSQTDTQYF. Full variable domain (remainder filled in from reference TRBV5-6 and TRBJ2-3): DAGVTQSPTHLIKTRGQQVTLRCSPKSGHDTVSWYQQALGQGPQFIFQYYEEEERQRGNFPDRFSGHQFPNYSSELNVNALLLGDSALYLCASSLDSQTDTQYFGPGTRLTVL.

The V and J genes are TRBV27 and TRBJ2-7; 10 bases line up with TRBD1. Germline V gene data show CDR1 as MNHEY and CDR2 as SMNVEV (reference sequence). V gave up 6 bases and J gave up 6 bases; unmatched junction bases: 8. This CDR3 is 14 amino acids long. CDR3 loop: CASSPSGQGTEQYF. In DNA, the CDR3 is TGTGCCAGCAGCCCCTCGGGACAGGGGACCGAGCAGTACTTC.

A note on this clone: This CDR3 is missing its conserved last phenylalanine or tryptophan, likely due to a read error. The chain is built from TRBV25-1 and TRBJ2-2; D gene uncertain. Per the germline V gene, CDR1 is MGHDK and CDR2 is SYGVNS. V shed 3 bases and J shed 5 bases, with 4 bases lying between them. The CDR3 covers 12 residues. The CDR3 spells CASSEGTGELFS. CDR3 bases: TGTGCCAGCAGTGAGGGAACCGGGGAGCTGTTTTCT.

This clone was seen a single time. The J gene is TRBJ1-1, the V gene TRBV27; D might be TRBD1 (6 bases). Germline V CDR1 and CDR2: MNHEY, SMNVEV (reference sequence). V was pared by 5 bases and J by 2 bases, with 21 bases between. The CDR3 is 17 residues long. CDR3 protein: CASSASGVQGPNTEAFF. The DNA of the CDR3 is TGTGCCAGCAGTGCCTCCGGGGTCCAGGGGCCCAACACTGAAGCTTTCTTT.

The chain links TRBV7-8 to TRBJ2-5; 7 bases align to TRBD2. CDR1 is SGHVS, CDR2 FQNEAQ, per germline. V lost 0 bases, J lost 2 bases, and 6 bases stayed unmatched. The length of the CDR3 is 16 residues. CDR3 amino acids: CASSLALVGGQETQYF. In nucleotides, the CDR3 is TGTGCCAGCAGCTTAGCTCTTGTGGGGGGGCAAGAGACCCAGTACTTC. Based on the CDR3 plus reference TRBV7-8 and TRBJ2-5, the full variable domain is GAGVSQSPRYKVAKRGQDVALRCDPISGHVSLFWYQQALGQGPEFLTYFQNEAQLDKSGLPSDRFFAERPEGSVSTLKIQRTQQEDSAVYLCASSLALVGGQETQYFGPGTRLLVL.

This rearrangement joins TRBV11-2 to TRBJ2-5; TRBD1 aligns across 9 bases. This CDR3 contains 16 residues. Looked up from germline, CDR1 is SGHAT and CDR2 is FQNNGV. V was clipped by 5 bases and J by 5 bases; unmatched bases: 12. The CDR3 region is CASSPFSGTGLETQYF. CDR3 bases: TGTGCCAGCAGCCCTTTTTCCGGGACAGGGTTGGAGACCCAGTACTTC.

Concerning this clone itself: Other DNA sequences in the same sample also yield this CDR3. The rearrangement links TRBV9 to TRBJ2-5; a weak D match, TRBD2 (6 bases). CDR1 and CDR2 from the germline V gene are SGDLS and YYNGEE. The length of the CDR3 is 13 residues. V shed 4 bases and J shed 4 bases, with 11 bases lying between them. The CDR3 region is CASSPQGGETQYF. DNA of the CDR3: TGTGCCAGCAGCCCCCAGGGAGGAGAGACCCAGTACTTC.

This chain uses TRBV4-1 with TRBJ2-5; 8 bases agree with TRBD2. This CDR3 comprises 18 residues. Germline lookup yields CDR1 MGHRA and CDR2 YSYEKL. J was trimmed by 1 base and V by 0 bases; bases with no gene match: 10. The DNA of the CDR3 is TGCGCCAGCAGCCAAGAAACCGGTGAGCGGGGGACCCAAGAGACCCAGTACTTC. Its translation is CASSQETGERGTQETQYF.

CDR3 in amino acids: CASSVVDGPDTQYF. As DNA, the CDR3 is TGTGCCAGCAGCGTAGTGGATGGGCCAGATACGCAGTATTTT. The gene calls are TRBV9 and TRBJ2-3; D remains ambiguous. CDR1 and CDR2 from the germline V gene are SGDLS and YYNGEE. The V gene lost 0 bases and the J gene lost 4 bases, with 9 bases spanning the gap. CDR3 length equals 14 residues.

The chain recombines TRBV10-3 with TRBJ2-7; either TRBD1 or TRBD2 may fit D (7 bases each). Deletions cut 6 bases from V and 1 base from J, with 16 bases between. The germline V gene has CDR1 ENHRY and CDR2 SYGVKD. This CDR3 comprises 15 residues. CDR3 DNA: TGTGCCATCAGGAGAACAGGGGAGGGTTCCTACGAGCAGTACTTC. Translating it yields CAIRRTGEGSYEQYF.

This chain joins TRBV4-2 and TRBJ1-6, with D unclear. Germline V gene data show CDR1 as LGHNA and CDR2 as YNFKEQ. The CDR3 spans 15 residues. V lost 0 bases to trimming and J lost 4 bases, with 7 bases between them. CDR3 region: CASSQEAVYNSPLHF. The CDR3 region has the DNA TGTGCCAGCAGCCAAGAAGCCGTTTATAATTCACCCCTCCACTTT.

The rearrangement uses TRBV13 and TRBJ2-4, with TRBD1 matching over 9 bases. CDR3 size: 17 residues. Germline V lookup: CDR1 PRHDT, CDR2 FYEKMQ (reference sequence). V dropped 5 bases and J dropped 3; count of bases not matched to a gene: 11. The DNA for the CDR3 is TGTGCCAGCAGCGAAACCGGGACAGGGTTTATCAAAAACATTCAGTACTTC. Translation: CASSETGTGFIKNIQYF.

The chain is built from TRBV6-7 and TRBJ2-7; D is undetermined. TRBV6-7 falls under the ORF class, with uncertain function. V was cut by 7 bases and J by 4 bases, with 11 bases left in between. The CDR3 has 12 amino acids. CDR3 residues: CASTRAGYEQYF. The CDR3 nucleotides read TGTGCCAGCACCCGTGCCGGATACGAGCAGTACTTC.

The chain is built from TRBV30 and TRBJ2-3, with a tentative D call TRBD2 (6 bases). V was trimmed by 4 bases and J by 2 bases, leaving 10 bases between them. This CDR3 comprises 13 residues. Germline V lookup: CDR1 GTSNPN, CDR2 SVGIG (reference sequence). The CDR3 DNA reads as TGTGCCTGGACTAGGACTACCACAGATACGCAGTATTTT. Translation: CAWTRTTTDTQYF.

The chain is built from TRBV11-2 and TRBJ1-2; 8 bases match TRBD1. The germline V gene encodes CDR1 SGHAT and CDR2 FQNNGV. The V and J ends lost 5 bases and 8 bases, in that order; junction bases with no gene match: 10. The CDR3 spans 14 residues. CDR3: CASSGMDRAGGYTF. CDR3 coding DNA: TGTGCCAGCAGCGGGATGGACAGGGCTGGCGGCTACACCTTC.

The chain has TRBV27 and TRBJ2-7; 8 bases fit TRBD1. The length of the CDR3 is 18 residues. Germline CDR1 reads MNHEY; CDR2 reads SMNVEV (reference sequence). The V and J ends lost 2 bases and 6 bases, in that order; junction bases with no gene match: 18. The CDR3 region is CASSLPKKGGTGILEQYF. The CDR3 DNA sequence: TGTGCCAGCAGTTTACCAAAAAAAGGGGGGACAGGAATACTCGAGCAGTACTTC.

The chain's CDR3 is CASRPGGNQPQHF. CDR3 DNA sequence: TGTGCCAGCAGACCCGGGGGCAATCAGCCCCAGCATTTT. The gene calls are TRBV6-6 and TRBJ1-5; D not resolved. Germline V gene data show CDR1 as MNHNY and CDR2 as SVGAGI (reference sequence). Trimming removed 6 bases from V and 2 bases from J, with 8 bases in between. The CDR3 extends over 13 amino acids.

Only a few counts were recorded for this clone. The chain recombines TRBV19 with TRBJ2-1; 7 positions agree with TRBD1. From germline, CDR1 is LNHDA and CDR2 SQIVND (reference sequence). V lost 10 bases, J lost 9 bases, and 15 bases stayed unmatched. The CDR3 spans 14 residues. Here the CDR3 reads CATSGDSVSSEQFF. DNA for the CDR3: TGTGCCACATCTGGGGACAGTGTATCCAGTGAGCAGTTCTTC.

The chain uses TRBV5-6 and TRBJ1-3, with D perhaps matching TRBD1 (6 bases). Germline CDR1 SGHDT, CDR2 YYEEEE. CDR3 length: 13 amino acids. With 5 bases removed from V and 7 bases from J, the gap between germline ends came to 13 bases. The CDR3 sequence is CASSQDSFNTIYF. CDR3 nucleotides: TGTGCCAGCAGTCAGGACAGCTTCAACACCATATATTTT.

The chain couples TRBV5-6 to TRBJ1-3; D unclear. Trimming shortened V by 1 base and J by 0 bases, and 11 bases separated the two germline ends. CDR3 length: 16 residues. Germline V lookup: CDR1 SGHDT, CDR2 YYEEEE. Written as DNA, the CDR3 is TGTGCCAGCAGCTTGATTGTGGCTAGCTCTGGAAACACCATATATTTT. Translation: CASSLIVASSGNTIYF. The whole variable domain, filled in from reference TRBV5-6 and TRBJ1-3, reads DAGVTQSPTHLIKTRGQQVTLRCSPKSGHDTVSWYQQALGQGPQFIFQYYEEEERQRGNFPDRFSGHQFPNYSSELNVNALLLGDSALYLCASSLIVASSGNTIYFGEGSWLTVV.

The genes are TRBV28 and TRBJ2-3; the D gene is possibly TRBD1 (6 bases). CDR3 length: 17 amino acids. With 5 bases removed from V and 2 bases from J, the gap between germline ends came to 20 bases. The germline CDR1 and CDR2 sequences are MDHEN and SYDVKM. The DNA of the CDR3 is TGTGCCAGCAGTATGCGACAGGTCACCTCTCTCACAGATACGCAGTATTTT. This codes for CASSMRQVTSLTDTQYF.

The chain has TRBV7-2 and TRBJ2-3, with 8 positions matching TRBD2. V dropped 3 bases and J dropped 2; count of bases not matched to a gene: 10. The CDR3 covers 17 residues. The germline CDR1 and CDR2 sequences are SGHTA and FQGNSA. CDR3 in amino acids: CASSFFELAEYTDTQYF. DNA of the CDR3: TGTGCCAGCAGCTTTTTTGAACTAGCGGAGTACACAGATACGCAGTATTTT.

The genes are TRBV5-4 and TRBJ2-7; D may be TRBD1 (5 bases). The V gene's germline CDR1 is SGHNT and CDR2 YYREEE (reference sequence). The CDR3 is made up of 14 amino acids. The V end was cut by 4 bases, the J end by 3 bases, with 14 bases between. The CDR3 region is CASSRSTGDYEQYF. The CDR3, as DNA: TGTGCCAGCAGCAGAAGTACAGGAGACTACGAGCAGTACTTC. Supplemented by reference TRBV5-4 and TRBJ2-7, the full variable domain reads ETGVTQSPTHLIKTRGQQVTLRCSSQSGHNTVSWYQQALGQGPQFIFQYYREEENGRGNFPPRFSGLQFPNYSSELNVNALELDDSALYLCASSRSTGDYEQYFGPGTRLTVT.

The chain couples TRBV7-9 to TRBJ2-1, with D tentatively TRBD2 (6 bases). The CDR3 runs 13 residues. V was trimmed by 5 bases and J by 11 bases, leaving 16 bases between them. Looked up from germline, CDR1 is SEHNR and CDR2 is FQNEAQ (reference sequence). The CDR3 sequence: CASSPPHSGQQFF. CDR3 in DNA: TGTGCCAGCAGCCCCCCGCACAGCGGGCAGCAGTTCTTC. Based on the CDR3 plus reference TRBV7-9 and TRBJ2-1, the full variable domain is DTGVSQNPRHKITKRGQNVTFRCDPISEHNRLYWYRQTLGQGPEFLTYFQNEAQLEKSRLLSDRFSAERPKGSFSTLEIQRTEQGDSAMYLCASSPPHSGQQFFGPGTRLTVL.

V gene TRBV7-6 combines with J gene TRBJ2-3, with 9 bases fitting TRBD2. The CDR3 loop spans 17 amino acids. Trimming at V came to 1 base and at J to 0 bases, leaving 5 bases not matched to a gene. CDR1 is SGHVS, CDR2 FNYEAQ, per germline. CDR3 nucleotide sequence: TGTGCCAGCAGCTTAGATAGGACTAGCGCGAGCACAGATACGCAGTATTTT. This sequence encodes CASSLDRTSASTDTQYF.

The genes are TRBV9 and TRBJ2-7; TRBD2 matches 9 bases. From germline, CDR1 is SGDLS and CDR2 YYNGEE. V lost 3 bases, J lost 0 bases, and 7 bases stayed unmatched. This CDR3 contains 16 residues. The CDR3 reads CASSAASGTSSYEQYF. As DNA, the CDR3 is TGTGCCAGCAGCGCGGCTAGCGGGACTAGCTCCTACGAGCAGTACTTC.

Of note for this clone: The sample carries other DNA sequences with the same CDR3. This CDR3 reads CASRATGAYEQYF. The CDR3 region has the DNA TGTGCCAGCAGGGCGACAGGGGCTTACGAGCAGTACTTC. The V gene is TRBV28, the J gene TRBJ2-7; 8 bases agree with TRBD1. The V and J ends lost 6 bases and 4 bases, in that order; junction bases with no gene match: 5. This CDR3 contains 13 residues. The V gene's germline CDR1 is MDHEN and CDR2 SYDVKM.

CDR3: CASSFPKTGDGTSVYEQYF. The CDR3 region has the DNA TGTGCCAGCAGCTTCCCAAAGACAGGGGATGGGACTAGCGTCTACGAGCAGTACTTC. The chain recombines TRBV11-2 with TRBJ2-7; 10 bases match TRBD2. Germline CDR1 SGHAT, CDR2 FQNNGV. The V gene end was trimmed by 3 bases and the J gene end by 3 bases; junction bases not matched to a gene: 17. This CDR3 contains 19 residues.

The CDR3 DNA is TGTGCCAGCAGCTTAGATCTAGGACAATCCTCCTACAATGAGCAGTTCTTC. Translating gives CASSLDLGQSSYNEQFF. This chain uses TRBV7-2 with TRBJ2-1; D is perhaps TRBD1 (5 bases). The CDR3 spans 17 residues. Germline loops: CDR1 SGHTA, CDR2 FQGNSA. Trimming removed 1 base at V and 0 bases at J, with 13 bases between.

In DNA, the CDR3 is TGTGCCAGCAGCTCAACGACTAGCACCCACGAGCAGTACTTC. It is translated as CASSSTTSTHEQYF. The chain joins TRBV7-9 to TRBJ2-5, with 7 positions matching TRBD2. Judging by the DNA end, TRBJ2-7 fits better; the J call may be wrong. Germline V lookup: CDR1 SEHNR, CDR2 FQNEAQ (reference sequence). This CDR3 region has 14 residues.

The rearrangement joins TRBV27 to TRBJ1-6, with D possibly matching TRBD1 (6 bases). With 3 bases removed from V and 4 bases from J, the gap between germline ends came to 13 bases. This CDR3 region has 16 residues. CDR1 is MNHEY and CDR2 is SMNVEV in the germline V gene (reference sequence). The CDR3 sequence: CASSLGARLYNSPLHF. CDR3 nucleotides: TGTGCCAGCAGTTTGGGGGCCCGGCTTTATAATTCACCCCTCCACTTT.

This clone was recorded only once. The rearrangement links TRBV5-6 to TRBJ2-5; D not certain. CDR3 size: 14 residues. Germline V gene lookup returns CDR1 SGHDT and CDR2 YYEEEE. The ends were cut back, 1 base at V and 3 bases at J, with 10 bases in the middle. DNA of the CDR3: TGTGCCAGCAGCTTGCTATATGGCGAAGAGACCCAGTACTTC. Its protein is CASSLLYGEETQYF.